This T cell receptor (beta chain) was obtained from a study of blood T cells in healthy people across ages. A J-beta primer mix and a sample-barcoded 5' primer were used in a second PCR of roughly 6 to 11 cycles. TCRdb called the 5' RACE reads again in MiXCR, with one record for every CDR3 protein. The sample includes 750,000 or so distinct CDR3 sequences, 25% seen only once; the top ten take more than 8.5%. Germline V CDR1 and CDR2: KGHDR, SFDVKD. This CDR3 region has 13 residues. The germline V and J ends were trimmed by 9 bases and 5 bases, with 13 bases remaining between them. This sample also belongs to another study, concerning T cells of mothers and their children. From that second work: A second PCR was performed with the M1S primer. This primer added sample barcodes and 2-4 random nucleotides.

The gene calls are TRBV24-1 and TRBJ1-5, with D possibly being TRBD1 (6 bases). The specimen sequenced was blood. The clonotype comes from a boy aged 5-17 years in good health. DNA for the CDR3: TGTGCCACCCAACAGGGTTCGTATCAGCCCCAGCATTTT. Encoded protein: CATQQGSYQPQHF.